These 17 T cell receptor beta chains came from one sample sequenced in a study of T-cell reconstitution after alpha-beta-depleted transplantation in children. Library preparation (for TCRbeta) was performed with unique molecular identifiers. One entry per CDR3 protein, called by TCRdb with MiXCR from the PCR reads. Here the sample spans approximately 650,000 distinct CDR3 sequences, over 10% being singletons. The sequencing here drew on PBMCs, taken before TCRalphabeta/CD19-depleted stem cell transplant. These receptors were taken from a girl aged 2 to 10 with congenital amegakaryocytic thrombocytopenia, due to receive a stem cell transplant.

This clonotype was counted only a few times. The chain carries TRBV5-1 and TRBJ2-3, with D perhaps TRBD1 or TRBD2 (5 bases each). Germline lookup yields CDR1 SGHRS and CDR2 YFSETQ. The CDR3 runs to 17 residues. Trimming removed 3 bases from V and 9 bases from J, with 26 bases in between. In DNA form, the CDR3 reads TGCGCCAGCAGCTGGAGAACTTCCTTATTGGAGAGGGACACGCAGTATTTT. It encodes CASSWRTSLLERDTQYF.

V is TRBV27 and J is TRBJ2-7; D uncertain. Trimming cost V 6 bases and J 3 bases, with 12 bases left between them. The CDR3 covers 13 residues. The germline V gene has CDR1 MNHEY and CDR2 SMNVEV (reference sequence). This CDR3 reads CASRPGAGYEQYF. The CDR3 region has the DNA TGTGCCAGCAGACCAGGTGCCGGCTACGAGCAGTACTTC.

This chain links TRBV12-3 or TRBV12-4 with TRBJ2-3; 14 bases match TRBD2. This CDR3 is built from 17 residues. V lost 6 bases to trimming and J lost 3 bases; unmatched junction nucleotides: 8. The CDR3 sequence is CASSARGTSGRTDTQYF. DNA for the CDR3: TGTGCCAGCAGCGCCAGAGGGACTAGCGGGAGAACAGATACGCAGTATTTT.

This clonotype was counted ten times or more. The chain employs TRBV28 and TRBJ2-7, with D maybe TRBD1 (5 bases). This CDR3 region has 17 residues. V shed 6 bases and J shed 0 bases, with 21 bases lying between them. Germline V gene data show CDR1 as MDHEN and CDR2 as SYDVKM. The CDR3 nucleotides are TGTGCCAGCAGCCTATTTGGGGTAGCTGACAGCTCCTACGAGCAGTACTTC. The encoded protein is CASSLFGVADSSYEQYF.

The chain employs TRBV20-1 and TRBJ1-2; a weak D match, TRBD1 (6 bases). The CDR3 is made up of 14 amino acids. The V end was cut by 3 bases, the J end by 9 bases, with 20 bases between. CDR1 DFQATT and CDR2 SNEGSKA come from the germline V gene (reference sequence). For the CDR3, the DNA is TGCAGTGCTAGGTGGGGTTTGGGGGCGGAACGCTACACCTTC. Protein product: CSARWGLGAERYTF.

This clonotype was recorded at least ten times. V and J are TRBV7-6 and TRBJ1-1; D call uncertain. The V gene lost 2 bases and the J gene lost 1 base, with 11 bases spanning the gap. CDR1 and CDR2 (germline): SGHVS, FNYEAQ. The CDR3 length is 15 residues. The chain's CDR3 is CASSLNVLKNTEAFF. The CDR3 DNA reads as TGTGCCAGCAGCTTAAATGTCTTAAAGAACACTGAAGCTTTCTTT.

The chain is built from TRBV27 and TRBJ1-5, with a possible D match to TRBD1 (6 bases). Trimming left V 1 base short and J 1 base short, with 14 bases between. The germline CDR1 and CDR2 sequences are MNHEY and SMNVEV (reference sequence). The length of the CDR3 is 17 residues. The CDR3 reads CASSLLGGALSNQPQHF. The CDR3 DNA follows: TGTGCCAGCAGTTTATTGGGGGGGGCGTTAAGCAATCAGCCCCAGCATTTT.

This clonotype was counted at least ten times. J is TRBJ2-3 and V is TRBV20-1, with D perhaps TRBD1 (6 bases). CDR1 DFQATT and CDR2 SNEGSKA come from the germline V gene (reference sequence). The CDR3 covers 13 residues. V lost 0 bases, J lost 4 bases, and 8 bases lay in between. The CDR3 sequence: CSARDQGPDTQYF. The CDR3, as DNA: TGCAGTGCTAGAGATCAGGGGCCAGATACGCAGTATTTT.

J is TRBJ2-5 and V is TRBV7-2, with D perhaps matching TRBD2 (5 bases). The V gene lost 2 bases and the J gene lost 1 base, with 11 bases spanning the gap. Per germline, CDR1 SGHTA and CDR2 FQGNSA. The CDR3 loop spans 15 amino acids. The CDR3 here is CASSLSGLVQETQYF. The CDR3 DNA follows: TGTGCCAGCAGCTTAAGCGGTCTCGTCCAAGAGACCCAGTACTTC.

This clonotype was detected a few times. V is TRBV28 and J is TRBJ2-7; 7 bases line up with TRBD2. This CDR3 is 19 amino acids long. V lost 6 bases to trimming and J lost 2 bases; unmatched junction nucleotides: 22. Germline V lookup: CDR1 MDHEN, CDR2 SYDVKM. The CDR3 region is CASSLILNKGTNPTYEQYF. CDR3 sequence (DNA): TGTGCCAGCAGCCTCATACTAAATAAAGGGACTAACCCCACCTACGAGCAGTACTTC.

The chain is built from TRBV7-9 and TRBJ1-1; no reliable D call. Germline CDR1 and CDR2: SEHNR and FQNEAQ (reference sequence). This CDR3 has 15 amino acids. Trimming took off 1 base at V and 3 bases at J, with 12 bases between the two ends. The DNA of the CDR3 is TGTGCCAGCAGCTTAGGGGGAGAACCACACACTGAAGCTTTCTTT. It is translated as CASSLGGEPHTEAFF.

This clonotype was seen repeatedly, ten times or more. The chain couples TRBV29-1 to TRBJ2-4, with unresolved D. Germline lookup yields CDR1 SQVTM and CDR2 ANQGSEA. Between the trimmed V and J ends, which lost 4 bases and 10 bases, there was a span of 17 bases. The CDR3 sequence is 13 residues long. The CDR3 reads CSVVLASKPIQYF. Written as DNA, the CDR3 is TGCAGCGTTGTCCTCGCGTCGAAACCAATTCAGTACTTC.

There are a few counts of this clonotype. This chain uses TRBV24-1 with TRBJ1-1, with D tentatively TRBD1 (5 bases). The CDR3 extends over 13 amino acids. The germline V gene encodes CDR1 KGHDR and CDR2 SFDVKD. The germline V and J ends were trimmed by 3 bases and 1 base, with 5 bases remaining between them. CDR3 loop: CATSDGTNTEAFF. The DNA of the CDR3 is TGTGCCACCAGTGATGGGACGAACACTGAAGCTTTCTTT.

This clonotype was counted only a few times. This sequence joins TRBV5-1 and TRBJ2-5; TRBD2 aligns across 7 bases. The CDR3 is 15 residues long. The ends lost 4 bases at V and 3 bases at J; junction bases unmatched: 9. CDR1 and CDR2 (germline): SGHRS, YFSETQ. This CDR3 reads CASSVNTREEETQYF. Here the CDR3 DNA reads TGCGCCAGCAGCGTTAACACCCGGGAGGAAGAGACCCAGTACTTC.

A few counts support this clonotype. The chain has TRBV7-2 and TRBJ1-2; 7 nucleotides line up with TRBD1. This CDR3 comprises 14 residues. Per germline, CDR1 SGHTA and CDR2 FQGNSA. V gave up 3 bases and J gave up 2 bases; unmatched junction bases: 3. The CDR3 spells CASSFRDRNYGYTF. The CDR3, as DNA: TGTGCCAGCAGCTTCCGGGACAGAAACTATGGCTACACCTTC.

This clonotype came up a few times. The J gene is TRBJ2-3, the V gene TRBV5-1; D assignment may be TRBD1 or TRBD2 (5 bases each). Germline loops: CDR1 SGHRS, CDR2 YFSETQ. Trimming left V 0 bases short and J 6 bases short, with 17 bases between. The length of the CDR3 is 16 residues. CDR3 in DNA: TGCGCCAGCAGCTTGGACCCGGGACGGCCGTCGGATACGCAGTATTTT. Protein: CASSLDPGRPSDTQYF.

This clonotype has more than one count but fewer than ten. The V and J genes are TRBV10-2 and TRBJ1-1; no firm D call. The CDR3 is 14 residues long. Trimming shortened V by 4 bases and J by 9 bases, and 18 bases separated the two germline ends. Germline loops: CDR1 WSHSY, CDR2 SAAADI. The CDR3 DNA follows: TGCGCCAGCAGTGGGGCCCGGGGAGGTGCCAAAGCTTTCTTT. Translating it yields CASSGARGGAKAFF.